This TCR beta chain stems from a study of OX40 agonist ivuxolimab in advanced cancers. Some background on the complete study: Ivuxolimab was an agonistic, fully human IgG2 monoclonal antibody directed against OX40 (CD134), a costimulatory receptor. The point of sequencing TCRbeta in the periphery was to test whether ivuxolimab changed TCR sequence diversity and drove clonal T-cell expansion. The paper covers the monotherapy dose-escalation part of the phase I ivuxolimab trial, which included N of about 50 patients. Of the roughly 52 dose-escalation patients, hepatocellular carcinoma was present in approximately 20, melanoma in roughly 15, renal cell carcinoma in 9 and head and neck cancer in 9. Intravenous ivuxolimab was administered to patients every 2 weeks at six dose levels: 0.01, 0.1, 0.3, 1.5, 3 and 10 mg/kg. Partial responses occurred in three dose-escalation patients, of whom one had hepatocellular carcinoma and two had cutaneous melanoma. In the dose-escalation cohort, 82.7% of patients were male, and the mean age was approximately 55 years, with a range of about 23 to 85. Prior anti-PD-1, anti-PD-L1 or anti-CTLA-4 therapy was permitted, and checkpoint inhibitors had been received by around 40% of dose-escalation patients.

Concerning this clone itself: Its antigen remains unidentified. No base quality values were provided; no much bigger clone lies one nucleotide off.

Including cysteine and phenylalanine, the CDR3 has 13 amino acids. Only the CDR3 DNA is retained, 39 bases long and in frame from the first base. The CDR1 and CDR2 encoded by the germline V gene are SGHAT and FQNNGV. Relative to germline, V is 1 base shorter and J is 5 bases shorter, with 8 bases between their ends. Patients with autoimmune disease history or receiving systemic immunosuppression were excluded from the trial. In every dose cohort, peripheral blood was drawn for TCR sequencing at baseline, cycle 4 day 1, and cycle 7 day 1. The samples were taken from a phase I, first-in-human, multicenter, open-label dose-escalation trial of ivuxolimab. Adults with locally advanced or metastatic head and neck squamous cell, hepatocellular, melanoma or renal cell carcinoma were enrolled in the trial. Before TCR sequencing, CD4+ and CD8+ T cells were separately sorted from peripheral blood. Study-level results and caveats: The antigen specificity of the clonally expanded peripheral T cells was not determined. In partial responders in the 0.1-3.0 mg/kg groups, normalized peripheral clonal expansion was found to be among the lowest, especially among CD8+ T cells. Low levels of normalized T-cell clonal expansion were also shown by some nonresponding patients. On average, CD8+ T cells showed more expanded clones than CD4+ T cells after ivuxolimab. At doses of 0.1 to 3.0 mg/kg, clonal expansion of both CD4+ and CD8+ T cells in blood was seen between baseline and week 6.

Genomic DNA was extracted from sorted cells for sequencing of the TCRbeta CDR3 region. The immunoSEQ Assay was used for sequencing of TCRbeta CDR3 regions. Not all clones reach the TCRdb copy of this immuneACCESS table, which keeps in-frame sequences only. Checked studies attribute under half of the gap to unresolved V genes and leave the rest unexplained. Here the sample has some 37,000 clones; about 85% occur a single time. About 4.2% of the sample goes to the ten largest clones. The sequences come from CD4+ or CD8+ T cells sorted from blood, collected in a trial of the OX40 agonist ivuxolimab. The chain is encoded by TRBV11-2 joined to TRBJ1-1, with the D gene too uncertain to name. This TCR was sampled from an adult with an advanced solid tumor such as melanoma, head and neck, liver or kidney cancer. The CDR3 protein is CASSLVGYTEAFF. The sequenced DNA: TGTGCCAGCAGCTTAGTGGGGTATACTGAAGCTTTCTTT.